This is a list of T cell receptor beta chains from one sample in a study of shared T cell receptors in the human thymus. Assay: immunoSEQ multiplex PCR; the TCRdb copy retains only in-frame clones and omits some. The profile shows approximately 68,000 clones, roughly 96% of them singletons. The specimen sequenced was thymocytes. These TCRs come from a human donor. Each CDR3 is given with its conserved first and last residue. The D gene is left open where the match is weak. The listing skips clone size in some rows; elsewhere it reads once, few, many or a size class.

CDR3 DNA | CDR3 protein | clone size | J gene | D gene | V gene | CDR3 length
TGTGCCAGCAGCCCGGACAGGGGAGTCCCGAACACCGGGGAGCTGTTTTTT | CASSPDRGVPNTGELFF | once | TRBJ2-2 | TRBD1 | TRBV27 | 17
TGCGCCAGCAGCCAAGATAGAGACAAATTCAAAGGGGAGACCCAGTACTTC | CASSQDRDKFKGETQYF | NA | TRBJ2-5 | NA | TRBV4-3 | 17
TGTGCCACTGCCCGTAGCCCCCAGGAGGATGAGCAGTTCTTC | CATARSPQEDEQFF | NA | TRBJ2-1 | NA | TRBV6-4 | 14
TGCGCCAGCAGCCTCATATTAGACAGGCGCGAAGCTTTCTTT | CASSLILDRREAFF | NA | TRBJ1-1 | NA | TRBV4-1 | 14
TGTGCCAGCAGCTTAAGGACAGGAGTTACCGGGGAGCTGTTTTTT | CASSLRTGVTGELFF | NA | TRBJ2-2 | TRBD1 | TRBV7-6 | 15
TGCGCCAGCAGCTCCCCGGGGTCGCAGGGTGGCCACAATGAGCAGTTCTTC | CASSSPGSQGGHNEQFF | NA | TRBJ2-1 | NA | TRBV5-1 | 17
TGTGCCAGCTCACCACATCTAGGTATAGGCTCCACAGATACGCAGTATTTT | CASSPHLGIGSTDTQYF | NA | TRBJ2-3 | NA | TRBV18 | 17
TGTACCAGCAGAGGGGGGAGGAGCGGGACGTCCTACGAGCAGTACTTC | CTSRGGRSGTSYEQYF | NA | TRBJ2-7 | NA | TRBV27 | 16
TGCGCCAGCAGCCAGAGAGCGGGGGGTGCTTACAATGAGCAGTTCTTC | CASSQRAGGAYNEQFF | NA | TRBJ2-1 | TRBD2 | TRBV4-3 | 16
TGTGCCACCAGCAGATCAAGGGCCTACCCCTACGAGCAGTACTTC | CATSRSRAYPYEQYF | NA | TRBJ2-7 | NA | TRBV15 | 15
TGCGCCAGCGGTGTGAGAAGGGTAGCGGGGACTGAAGCTTTCTTT | CASGVRRVAGTEAFF | NA | TRBJ1-1 | NA | TRBV10-2 | 15
TGTGCCAGCAGCTTAGCACGTACTAATCAGCCCCAGCATTTT | CASSLARTNQPQHF | NA | TRBJ1-5 | NA | TRBV7-2 | 14
TGTGCCAGTAGTCTGGGACAGAACTACGAGCAGTATTTC | CASSLGQNYEQYF | NA | TRBJ2-7 | TRBD1 | TRBV19 | 13
TGTGCCAGCAGTTACTCGGCCTGGGGAGGAGGTTCTGAAGCTTTCTTT | CASSYSAWGGGSEAFF | NA | TRBJ1-1 | NA | TRBV6-5 | 16
TGTGCCAGCAGCCAAGTTCTAGGAGGTTTGAACACTGAAGCTTTCTTT | CASSQVLGGLNTEAFF | NA | TRBJ1-1 | NA | TRBV14 | 16
TGTGCCAGCTCACCACCCGGGACAGAACCCTACGAGCAGTACTTC | CASSPPGTEPYEQYF | NA | TRBJ2-7 | TRBD1 | TRBV18 | 15
TGCGCCAGCAGCCCGCTGAGCAGACATTCAGGACGGAGAAACGAGCAGTACTTC | CASSPLSRHSGRRNEQYF | NA | TRBJ2-7 | NA | TRBV5-1 | 18
TGTGCCAGCAGCCAATACCCTAGCGGGGGGACTTATCAAGAGACCCAGTACTTC | CASSQYPSGGTYQETQYF | NA | TRBJ2-5 | TRBD2 | TRBV4-2 | 18
TGTGCCAGCAGCCAAGAGCGGGACATGAGTGTTACTGAAGCTTTCTTT | CASSQERDMSVTEAFF | NA | TRBJ1-1 | NA | TRBV14 | 16
TGTGCCAGCAGTGAAGGTAGGGGGCCGGGCTATGGCTACACCTTC | CASSEGRGPGYGYTF | NA | TRBJ1-2 | TRBD1 | TRBV2 | 15
TGTGCCAGCAGCAACCCAGCGGGCGTTATCGGGGAGCTGTTTTTT | CASSNPAGVIGELFF | NA | TRBJ2-2 | NA | TRBV9 | 15
TGTGCCAGCAGCCCCTCGTTGGCTTACATGAACACTGAAGCTTTCTTT | CASSPSLAYMNTEAFF | few | TRBJ1-1 | NA | TRBV14 | 16
TGTGCCAGCAGTCGGGTGGTAGGGAAGTCAGATACGCAGTATTTT | CASSRVVGKSDTQYF | once | TRBJ2-3 | NA | TRBV25-1 | 15
TGTGCCAGCAGCTTAGGGGACAGCCTCTATGGCTACACCTTC | CASSLGDSLYGYTF | NA | TRBJ1-2 | TRBD1 | TRBV7-8 | 14
TGTGCCAGCAGCTCGGGCGGGGGAGAGACCTACGAGCAGTACTTC | CASSSGGGETYEQYF | NA | TRBJ2-7 | TRBD2 | TRBV7-3 | 15
TGTGCCAGCAGTTTGGGGACAGGGGTAACCTACGAGCAGTACTTC | CASSLGTGVTYEQYF | NA | TRBJ2-7 | TRBD1 | TRBV27 | 15
TGTGCCACCCGAAAATCTTACAGGGAGAACTATGGCTACACCTTC | CATRKSYRENYGYTF | NA | TRBJ1-2 | NA | TRBV27 | 15
TGTGCCAGCAGCTGGGTGGGACAGGGGGGGACAGATACGCAGTATTTT | CASSWVGQGGTDTQYF | NA | TRBJ2-3 | TRBD1 | TRBV5-4 | 16
TGTGCCAGCAGCTTCCGGGGATTTTTCGAAAAACTGTTTTTT | CASSFRGFFEKLFF | NA | TRBJ1-4 | NA | TRBV28 | 14
TGTGCCAGCAGTTACGGGAGGAACTACGAGCAGTACTTC | CASSYGRNYEQYF | NA | TRBJ2-7 | NA | TRBV6-5 | 13
TGTGCCAGTAGTATTCTGGGGTTAGACTATGGCTACACCTTC | CASSILGLDYGYTF | NA | TRBJ1-2 | NA | TRBV19 | 14
TGTGCCAGCAGCATGAGACTGGGAGAACCCCTCCACTTT | CASSMRLGEPLHF | NA | TRBJ1-6 | NA | TRBV9 | 13
TGTGCCATCAGTGAGGCTTATCTTCCTCGACACCACTTGGGGACCCAGCATTTT | CAISEAYLPRHHLGTQHF | NA | TRBJ1-5 | NA | TRBV10-3 | 18